The 30 T cell receptor beta chains below come from one sample, sequenced in a study of shared clonotypes between healthy human individuals. Clones were read by immunoSEQ multiplex PCR, and TCRdb kept only the in-frame ones, dropping some. The data hold 550,000 to 700,000 clones, with 73% observed a single time. Sequencing was carried out using memory CD4+ T cells sorted from blood. Subset here: CD45RA-negative fraction. These receptors originate from a woman aged 25 to 45 in good health.

This clone was counted between two and nine times. This chain connects TRBV5-5 to TRBJ2-1; 10 bases fit TRBD2. The CDR3 covers 16 residues. Germline assignment: CDR1 SGHKS and CDR2 YYEKEE (reference sequence). The V segment lost 4 bases and the J segment 4 bases; nucleotides outside the gene matches: 8. The CDR3 region is CASSRTGLAEYNEQFF. CDR3 in DNA: TGTGCCAGCAGCCGGACAGGACTAGCGGAATACAATGAGCAGTTCTTC.

The chain recombines TRBV7-2 with TRBJ1-4, with a tentative D call TRBD1 (5 bases). This CDR3 has 15 amino acids. V lost 4 bases and J lost 8, with 17 bases in between. Germline assignment: CDR1 SGHTA and CDR2 FQGNSA. The CDR3 loop reads CASSSQAGWAEKLFF. The DNA of the CDR3 is TGTGCCAGCAGCTCACAGGCAGGGTGGGCGGAAAAACTGTTTTTT. Complete variable domain (other parts from reference TRBV7-2 and TRBJ1-4): GAGVSQSPSNKVTEKGKDVELRCDPISGHTALYWYRQSLGQGLEFLIYFQGNSAPDKSGLPSDRFSAERTGGSVSTLTIQRTQQEDSAVYLCASSSQAGWAEKLFFGSGTQLSVL.

The chain links TRBV19 to TRBJ2-3; 7 bases align to TRBD2. Germline loops: CDR1 LNHDA, CDR2 SQIVND (reference sequence). Trimming removed 4 bases from V and 1 base from J; junction bases left unmatched: 8. This CDR3 is built from 16 residues. CDR3 amino acids: CASSNLMGGGTDTQYF. DNA for the CDR3: TGTGCCAGTAGTAACCTTATGGGAGGGGGCACAGATACGCAGTATTTT.

This chain joins TRBV7-8 and TRBJ2-1; D not certain. Trimming stripped 8 bases from V and 4 bases from J, with 12 bases between. The germline V gene encodes CDR1 SGHVS and CDR2 FQNEAQ. The CDR3 has 13 amino acids. Written as DNA, the CDR3 is TGTGCCAGCCAGAGTGTGGGGTACAATGAGCAGTTCTTC. Its translation: CASQSVGYNEQFF.

The V gene is TRBV28, the J gene TRBJ1-4; the D is unclear. The CDR3 extends over 14 amino acids. The V gene lost 7 bases and the J gene lost 4 bases, with 13 bases spanning the gap. Germline V gene sequence: CDR1 MDHEN, CDR2 SYDVKM. The CDR3 protein is CASKTRAVNEKLFF. In DNA, the CDR3 is TGTGCCAGCAAAACAAGGGCGGTTAATGAAAAACTGTTTTTT.

This clone has only a few counts. The J gene is TRBJ1-4, the V gene TRBV5-4; D is unresolved. The V gene's germline CDR1 is SGHNT and CDR2 YYREEE (reference sequence). CDR3 length: 14 residues. V lost 5 bases, J lost 0 bases, and 8 bases lay in between. In nucleotides, the CDR3 is TGTGCCAGCAGTTCCCCTGCAACTAATGAAAAACTGTTTTTT. Translating gives CASSSPATNEKLFF.

This clone was seen more than once but under ten times. The V and J genes are TRBV7-9 and TRBJ2-2, with TRBD2 matching over 10 bases. Germline V CDR1 and CDR2: SEHNR, FQNEAQ (reference sequence). V was clipped by 5 bases and J by 4 bases; unmatched bases: 10. This CDR3 region has 17 residues. DNA for the CDR3: TGTGCCAGCAGCCTCTCCCTAGCGGGAGTCTCCACCGGGGAGCTGTTTTTT. Translated, it gives CASSLSLAGVSTGELFF.

This clone was counted only a few times. The chain carries TRBV7-3 and TRBJ2-1; D gene ambiguous. Germline V gene sequence: CDR1 SGHTA, CDR2 FQGTGA. CDR3 length equals 13 residues. The germline V and J ends were trimmed by 4 bases and 4 bases, with 8 bases remaining between them. The CDR3 here is CASSSEGYNEQFF. As DNA, the CDR3 is TGTGCCAGCAGCTCGGAAGGGTACAATGAGCAGTTCTTC.

This clone appeared a few times. J is TRBJ2-2 and V is TRBV14; D unresolved. The CDR3 runs 14 residues. V was shortened by 2 bases and J by 6 bases, with 10 bases between the two germline ends. In germline, CDR1 is SGHDN, CDR2 FVKESK. CDR3 DNA: TGTGCCAGCAGCCAACGTAGGCTCCCCGGGGAGCTGTTTTTT. Its translation: CASSQRRLPGELFF.

V usage is TRBV18 and J usage is TRBJ1-6; unclear D gene. The length of the CDR3 is 12 residues. Trimming stripped 3 bases from V and 8 bases from J, with 5 bases between. CDR1 KGHSH and CDR2 LQKENI come from the germline V gene. The CDR3 nucleotides are TGTGCCAGCTCACCGGGAGATTCACCCCTCCACTTT. Protein product: CASSPGDSPLHF.

The rearrangement links TRBV5-1 to TRBJ1-1; D gene unclear. The CDR3 covers 14 residues. The V and J ends lost 0 bases and 0 bases respectively, with 6 bases between them. Germline loops: CDR1 SGHRS, CDR2 YFSETQ. CDR3 loop: CASSLAGMNTEAFF. The CDR3 region has the DNA TGCGCCAGCAGCTTGGCTGGGATGAACACTGAAGCTTTCTTT.

The genes are TRBV10-3 and TRBJ2-3, with D uncertain. The germline V gene encodes CDR1 ENHRY and CDR2 SYGVKD. The CDR3 spans 16 residues. V lost 2 bases and J lost 4, with 16 bases in between. This chain's CDR3 is CAISERANQKADTQYF. The CDR3 coding sequence is TGTGCCATCAGTGAGAGGGCTAACCAGAAGGCAGATACGCAGTATTTT.

The chain links TRBV27 to TRBJ2-2; D might be TRBD2 (5 bases). The CDR3 runs 14 residues. V lost 2 bases, J lost 6 bases, and 10 bases lay in between. Germline V gene data show CDR1 as MNHEY and CDR2 as SMNVEV (reference sequence). Written as DNA, the CDR3 is TGTGCCAGCAGTTTAGGGCGGACTTCCGGGGAGCTGTTTTTT. This sequence encodes CASSLGRTSGELFF.

The sample holds one count of this clone. V and J are TRBV6-1 and TRBJ2-7; D uncertain. V lost 1 base to trimming and J lost 2 bases, with 9 bases between them. CDR1 MNHNS and CDR2 SASEGT come from the germline V gene. The CDR3 consists of 14 residues. CDR3 in DNA: TGTGCCAGCAGTGAAGTAGCAGGAGCCTACGAGCAGTACTTC. It yields the protein CASSEVAGAYEQYF.

J is TRBJ1-3 and V is TRBV7-9; D not certain. The CDR3 is 14 residues long. The germline V gene has CDR1 SEHNR and CDR2 FQNEAQ (reference sequence). Trimming removed 1 base at V and 0 bases at J, with 4 bases between. The chain's CDR3 is CASSLEVSGNTIYF. As DNA, the CDR3 is TGTGCCAGCAGCTTAGAGGTCTCTGGAAACACCATATATTTT.

V and J are TRBV13 and TRBJ2-2, with 9 nucleotides matching TRBD2. V lost 5 bases to trimming and J lost 6 bases; unmatched junction nucleotides: 16. The CDR3 is made up of 18 amino acids. Germline V gene data show CDR1 as PRHDT and CDR2 as FYEKMQ (reference sequence). This CDR3 reads CASSPRPLGGRAPGELFF. As DNA, the CDR3 is TGTGCCAGCAGCCCGAGACCCCTCGGCGGGAGGGCCCCCGGGGAGCTGTTTTTT.

The J gene is TRBJ1-2, the V gene TRBV6-5, with TRBD1 identical over 12 bases. V was pared by 8 bases and J by 8 bases, with 9 bases of the junction left unmatched. This CDR3 contains 14 residues. CDR1 MNHEY and CDR2 SVGAGI come from the germline V gene. CDR3 protein: CASRPGQGASGYTF. DNA of the CDR3: TGTGCCAGCCGCCCGGGACAGGGGGCATCCGGCTACACCTTC.

CDR3 in DNA: TGTGCCAGCAGTTTGGACGGAGCCTACGAGCAGTACTTC. Protein sequence: CASSLDGAYEQYF. This chain links TRBV28 with TRBJ2-7, with D uncertain. V was cut by 3 bases and J by 2 bases, with 8 bases left in between. The length of the CDR3 is 13 residues. Looked up from germline, CDR1 is MDHEN and CDR2 is SYDVKM.

For this clone: Since no conserved phenylalanine or tryptophan closes the CDR3, a read error is the likely cause. No DNA is shown, since the ends of the CDR3 on it are uncertain; the CDR3 is the one TCRdb lists. The chain couples TRBV5-6 to TRBJ1-2. CDR1 and CDR2 (germline): SGHDT, YYEEEE. Ends included, the CDR3 has 13 residues. The CDR3 spells CASSLGDAPVQGL.

The chain links TRBV7-6 to TRBJ2-3; D remains unclear. Trimming removed 4 bases from V and 6 bases from J, with 8 bases in between. Germline CDR1 is SGHVS and CDR2 is FNYEAQ. The CDR3 loop spans 12 amino acids. This CDR3 reads CASSYPADTQYF. CDR3 coding DNA: TGTGCCAGCAGCTACCCGGCGGATACGCAGTATTTT.

The rearrangement links TRBV18 to TRBJ1-4, with D uncertain. Germline loops: CDR1 KGHSH, CDR2 LQKENI. CDR3 size: 11 residues. Trimming cost V 2 bases and J 13 bases, with 8 bases left between them. Here the CDR3 reads CASSPSDGLFF. CDR3 coding DNA: TGTGCCAGCTCACCAAGTGACGGACTGTTTTTT.

The rearrangement uses TRBV6-5 and TRBJ1-2; D may be TRBD1 (6 bases). V was cut by 3 bases and J by 7 bases, with 12 bases left in between. There are 13 residues in the CDR3. Germline assignment: CDR1 MNHEY and CDR2 SVGAGI. The CDR3 nucleotides read TGTGCCAGCAGTTATGAGGGGGGCGCTGGCTACACCTTC. It codes for CASSYEGGAGYTF.

This clone was seen more than once but under ten times. The chain is built from TRBV5-4 and TRBJ2-5, with D perhaps TRBD2 (5 bases). This CDR3 comprises 11 residues. The germline V gene has CDR1 SGHNT and CDR2 YYREEE (reference sequence). Trimming removed 3 bases from V and 13 bases from J, with 13 bases in between. The CDR3 sequence: CASSSGSTLYF. DNA of the CDR3: TGTGCCAGCAGCTCGGGAAGCACGTTGTACTTC.

The rearrangement links TRBV29-1 to TRBJ2-1, with D unclear. The CDR3 is 11 amino acids. Trimming left V 4 bases short and J 5 bases short, with 6 bases between. CDR1 is SQVTM, CDR2 ANQGSEA, per germline. CDR3 bases: TGCAGCGTTGTGGGGAACAATGAGCAGTTCTTC. Residues: CSVVGNNEQFF.

The chain employs TRBV13 and TRBJ2-3; no reliable D call. Per germline, CDR1 PRHDT and CDR2 FYEKMQ (reference sequence). Trimming took off 8 bases at V and 0 bases at J, with 12 bases between the two ends. CDR3 length: 14 residues. The CDR3 DNA reads as TGTGCCAGCGGTTACGTTCTTAGCACAGATACGCAGTATTTT. Protein: CASGYVLSTDTQYF.

A few counts support this clone. The gene calls are TRBV7-9 and TRBJ2-5, with 9 bases aligning to TRBD2. V gave up 1 base and J gave up 5 bases; unmatched junction bases: 8. This CDR3 comprises 16 residues. Germline-derived CDR1 and CDR2 are SEHNR and FQNEAQ (reference sequence). CDR3 DNA: TGTGCCAGCAGCTTAGTGAAAGGGACTAGCCGCGAGACCCAGTACTTC. This translates into CASSLVKGTSRETQYF. The full variable domain, with the rest looked up from reference TRBV7-9 and TRBJ2-5, is DTGVSQNPRHKITKRGQNVTFRCDPISEHNRLYWYRQTLGQGPEFLTYFQNEAQLEKSRLLSDRFSAERPKGSFSTLEIQRTEQGDSAMYLCASSLVKGTSRETQYFGPGTRLLVL.

For this clone: The sample contains more than one DNA sequence encoding this CDR3. The V and J genes are TRBV4-1 and TRBJ2-6, with TRBD1 matching over 12 bases. The germline gives CDR1 MGHRA, CDR2 YSYEKL. The CDR3 totals 18 residues. V dropped 1 base and J dropped 1; count of bases not matched to a gene: 2. The CDR3 DNA sequence: TGCGCCAGCAGCCAAGCGGGACAGGGGGCTTCTGGGGCCAACGTCCTGACTTTC. Residues: CASSQAGQGASGANVLTF.

Worth noting for this clone: In the same sample, other DNA sequences code for this CDR3. V and J are TRBV14 and TRBJ2-1; D is perhaps TRBD2 (6 bases). V lost 1 base to trimming and J lost 3 bases, with 10 bases between them. CDR1 SGHDN and CDR2 FVKESK come from the germline V gene. The CDR3 covers 15 residues. For the CDR3, the DNA is TGTGCCAGCAGCCAAGTCTCCGGGAGCTACAATGAGCAGTTCTTC. It codes for CASSQVSGSYNEQFF.

The rearrangement joins TRBV13 to TRBJ2-2; D ambiguous. The CDR3 is 15 residues long. The germline CDR1 and CDR2 sequences are PRHDT and FYEKMQ (reference sequence). Between the trimmed V and J ends, which lost 4 bases and 1 base, there was a span of 10 bases. As DNA, the CDR3 is TGTGCCAGCAGCTCCGGCGTTCTGAACACCGGGGAGCTGTTTTTT. Translating it yields CASSSGVLNTGELFF.

The V gene is TRBV11-3, the J gene TRBJ1-1; 7 bases are shared with TRBD1. The CDR3 contains 17 residues. Per the germline V gene, CDR1 is SGHNT and CDR2 is YENEEA. V lost 0 bases, J lost 5 bases, and 12 bases stayed unmatched. In DNA form, the CDR3 reads TGTGCCAGCAGCTTAGATTGGGGCACAGGGGTGGGAACTGAAGCTTTCTTT. Amino acids: CASSLDWGTGVGTEAFF.